Presented here are 30 T cell receptor beta chains from one specimen sequenced in a study of T cells after yellow fever vaccination. TCRdb re-derived calls from the 5' RACE reads in MiXCR, one entry per CDR3 protein. This sample has about 580,000 distinct CDR3 sequences, with roughly a sixth found just once. The material was PBMCs, obtained about 5 days after the first yellow fever vaccination. The receptor set was obtained from a man aged 18 to 35 who received the YFV17D yellow fever vaccine.

This clonotype has a handful of counts. The rearrangement joins TRBV5-4 to TRBJ1-4; 9 bases line up with TRBD1. The length of the CDR3 is 16 residues. Trimming cost V 2 bases and J 3 bases; bases outside gene matches: 5. The germline CDR1 and CDR2 sequences are SGHNT and YYREEE (reference sequence). CDR3 coding DNA: TGTGCCAGCAGCTTTACAGGGGGCGCGCCTAATGAAAAACTGTTTTTT. Its protein is CASSFTGGAPNEKLFF.

This clonotype has ten or more counts. The V gene is TRBV7-2, the J gene TRBJ2-1; D is uncertain. Trimming stripped 6 bases from V and 0 bases from J, with 18 bases between. Germline loops: CDR1 SGHTA, CDR2 FQGNSA. The CDR3 runs 17 residues. This CDR3 reads CASSFPPSRSSYNEQFF. The CDR3 DNA is TGTGCCAGCAGTTTTCCCCCCTCGCGGAGCTCCTACAATGAGCAGTTCTTC.

This clonotype was detected only a few times. The chain couples TRBV29-1 to TRBJ2-2; no clear D. Germline-derived CDR1 and CDR2 are SQVTM and ANQGSEA. This CDR3 is built from 16 residues. V lost 1 base and J 1 base, leaving 13 bases between the germline ends. CDR3 DNA sequence: TGCAGCGTTGAAGGGTTCGCTGGCGAGAACACCGGGGAGCTGTTTTTT. It translates to CSVEGFAGENTGELFF.

This clonotype was seen a handful of times. The chain employs TRBV6-5 and TRBJ2-3; TRBD1 matches at 7 bases. Looked up from germline, CDR1 is MNHEY and CDR2 is SVGAGI. V lost 2 bases, J lost 3 bases, and 2 bases stayed unmatched. The CDR3 extends over 14 amino acids. As DNA, the CDR3 is TGTGCCAGCAGTTACCTGACAGGGACAGATACGCAGTATTTT. This sequence encodes CASSYLTGTDTQYF.

J is TRBJ2-2 and V is TRBV13, with 9 bases lining up with TRBD1. The CDR3 spans 20 residues. Germline V gene sequence: CDR1 PRHDT, CDR2 FYEKMQ (reference sequence). After removal of 3 bases from V and 1 base from J, the junction contained 15 bases not matched to a gene. CDR3 sequence reads: CASSFWILDRGFRNTGELFF. As DNA, the CDR3 is TGTGCCAGCAGCTTCTGGATTTTGGACAGGGGTTTCAGGAACACCGGGGAGCTGTTTTTT.

This clonotype was observed a handful of times. The chain is built from TRBV6-1 and TRBJ2-7, with TRBD1 matching 7 bases. The V gene's germline CDR1 is MNHNS and CDR2 SASEGT. CDR3 length: 14 amino acids. V shed 9 bases, J shed 0 bases, and the junction held 8 bases outside the gene matches. The CDR3 nucleotides read TGTGCCAGTACTACCGGGACAGACTCCTACGAGCAGTACGTC. It yields the protein CASTTGTDSYEQYV.

This clonotype has just a few counts. V and J are TRBV6-1 and TRBJ1-4; the D is unclear. There are 13 residues in the CDR3. Germline V CDR1 and CDR2: MNHNS, SASEGT. The germline V and J ends were trimmed by 4 bases and 8 bases, with 11 bases remaining between them. The DNA of the CDR3 is TGTGCCAGCAGTGCCCGGGATACCGAAAAACTGTTTTTT. Translated: CASSARDTEKLFF.

The chain links TRBV9 to TRBJ1-2; D is ambiguous. This CDR3 region has 13 residues. Germline V CDR1 and CDR2: SGDLS, YYNGEE. V was trimmed by 1 base and J by 7 bases, leaving 11 bases between them. CDR3 sequence reads: CASSVSDSGGYTF. For the CDR3, the DNA is TGTGCCAGCAGCGTATCGGATTCGGGTGGCTACACCTTC.

This clonotype was observed at least ten times. The V call is TRBV5-1, the J call TRBJ2-2; TRBD1 agrees at 10 bases. Germline lookup yields CDR1 SGHRS and CDR2 YFSETQ. The CDR3 is made up of 16 amino acids. V dropped 5 bases and J dropped 3; count of bases not matched to a gene: 7. The CDR3 reads CASRVTGGADTGELFF. CDR3 DNA sequence: TGCGCCAGCAGGGTGACAGGGGGCGCGGACACCGGGGAGCTGTTTTTT.

The rearrangement links TRBV18 to TRBJ2-6, with unresolved D. Trimming cost V 6 bases and J 1 base, with 13 bases left between them. Germline-derived CDR1 and CDR2 are KGHSH and LQKENI. CDR3 size: 16 residues. As DNA, the CDR3 is TGTGCCAGCTCGTCGGATCTGAATTCTGGGGCCAACGTCCTGACTTTC. Amino acids: CASSSDLNSGANVLTF.

This clonotype was seen a few times. The chain combines TRBV28 with TRBJ2-7; D unclear. The CDR3 length is 12 residues. Trimming took off 4 bases at V and 7 bases at J, with 11 bases between the two ends. Germline lookup yields CDR1 MDHEN and CDR2 SYDVKM. The CDR3 DNA follows: TGTGCCAGCAGTTGGCAGTTGGAAGAGCAGTACTTC. Protein product: CASSWQLEEQYF.

The J gene is TRBJ2-5, the V gene TRBV4-1; 13 positions agree with TRBD2. After removal of 1 base from V and 1 base from J, the junction contained 12 bases not matched to a gene. CDR1 and CDR2 (germline): MGHRA, YSYEKL. CDR3 length: 20 amino acids. CDR3 bases: TGCGCCAGCAGCCAAGGCCCTAATCCACTAGCGGGGGGGGTCCAAGAGACCCAGTACTTC. This codes for CASSQGPNPLAGGVQETQYF.

The chain recombines TRBV27 with TRBJ2-3; D remains unclear. The germline gives CDR1 MNHEY, CDR2 SMNVEV (reference sequence). The CDR3 contains 14 residues. V lost 0 bases and J 10 bases, leaving 14 bases between the germline ends. CDR3 DNA: TGTGCCAGCAGTTTATCCGGATTGGAGTTTGCGCAGTATTTT. This translates into CASSLSGLEFAQYF.

This clonotype was seen many times. The chain combines TRBV4-2 with TRBJ2-7, with 9 bases aligning to TRBD2. The CDR3 loop spans 16 amino acids. Germline V gene data show CDR1 as LGHNA and CDR2 as YNFKEQ. Unmatched junction bases numbered 5, after V lost 1 base and J lost 1 base. As DNA, the CDR3 is TGTGCCAGCAGCCAAGTAGCGAGCGGGGGGTCCTACGAGCAGTACTTC. Translation: CASSQVASGGSYEQYF.

This clonotype was counted between two and nine times. The gene calls are TRBV18 and TRBJ2-1, with 8 bases matching TRBD2. The junction had 12 bases not matched to a gene; V was cut back by 3 bases and J by 8 bases. Germline CDR1 reads KGHSH; CDR2 reads LQKENI. The length of the CDR3 is 16 residues. CDR3 sequence (DNA): TGTGCCAGCTCACCGGCGGGGGGCTCCCGGGGGTATGAGCAGTTCTTC. Residues: CASSPAGGSRGYEQFF.

The rearrangement links TRBV12-3 or TRBV12-4 to TRBJ2-2; D is undetermined. Trimming removed 4 bases from V and 6 bases from J, with 9 bases in between. The CDR3 is 13 residues long. CDR3 in amino acids: CASSSSTAGELFF. The CDR3 DNA sequence: TGTGCCAGCAGTTCCTCGACGGCCGGGGAGCTGTTTTTT.

The chain carries TRBV11-2 and TRBJ2-3; no clear D gene. This CDR3 region has 17 residues. V lost 0 bases to trimming and J lost 3 bases, with 16 bases between them. Germline CDR1 reads SGHAT; CDR2 reads FQNNGV. CDR3 sequence (DNA): TGTGCCAGCAGCTTAGAGGTTGGGCGGCTGTTGACAGATACGCAGTATTTT. Translated: CASSLEVGRLLTDTQYF.

V usage is TRBV18 and J usage is TRBJ1-2; TRBD1 matches 7 bases. J gave up 4 bases and V 3 bases, and 8 bases lay outside the gene matches. CDR3 length: 15 residues. Per the germline V gene, CDR1 is KGHSH and CDR2 is LQKENI. The CDR3 DNA reads TGTGCCAGCTCACCGGTCCCCGACAGGGTCTATGGCTACACCTTC. Amino acids: CASSPVPDRVYGYTF.

The chain links TRBV11-2 to TRBJ1-2; D remains unclear. From germline, CDR1 is SGHAT and CDR2 FQNNGV. This CDR3 is 14 amino acids long. V dropped 3 bases and J dropped 5 bases, with 13 bases sitting between them. The CDR3 sequence is CASSFLDGTYGYTF. The CDR3 nucleotides are TGTGCCAGCAGCTTTTTGGACGGAACTTATGGCTACACCTTC.

This clonotype came up once. The chain is built from TRBV6-1 and TRBJ1-5; D perhaps matches TRBD1 (5 bases). This CDR3 is 13 amino acids long. V lost 9 bases, J lost 7 bases, and 16 bases lay in between. In germline, CDR1 is MNHNS, CDR2 SASEGT. The CDR3 coding sequence is TGTGCCAGTCGGGGGGATTGGGACCAGCCCCAGCATTTT. Translation gives CASRGDWDQPQHF.

Only a few counts were recorded for this clonotype. This chain connects TRBV12-3 or TRBV12-4 to TRBJ1-1; D gene unclear. The V and J ends lost 5 bases and 5 bases respectively, with 9 bases between them. The CDR3 sequence is 12 residues long. The CDR3 sequence: CASSDEWTEAFF. CDR3 sequence (DNA): TGTGCCAGCAGTGACGAATGGACTGAAGCTTTCTTT.

This chain connects TRBV12-3 or TRBV12-4 to TRBJ1-4, with unresolved D. Trimming removed 0 bases from V and 7 bases from J, with 12 bases in between. This CDR3 comprises 15 residues. CDR3: CASSLAEGIGEKLFF. For the CDR3, the DNA is TGTGCCAGCAGTTTAGCGGAGGGTATCGGTGAAAAACTGTTTTTT.

The chain couples TRBV10-3 to TRBJ2-7; no firm D call. The CDR3 covers 13 residues. Germline-derived CDR1 and CDR2 are ENHRY and SYGVKD. With 0 bases removed from V and 5 bases from J, the gap between germline ends came to 8 bases. The CDR3 bases are TGTGCCATCAGTGAGTCGGAAGCAGACGAGCAGTACGTC. Its protein is CAISESEADEQYV.

This clonotype was picked up many times. This chain connects TRBV28 to TRBJ2-3, with 7 bases lining up with TRBD1. The CDR3 length is 15 residues. Losses at the gene ends were 6 bases for V and 3 bases for J; bases not matched to a gene: 9. CDR1 MDHEN and CDR2 SYDVKM come from the germline V gene. DNA of the CDR3: TGTGCCAGCAGCGAGATACAGGGGAAGACAGATACGCAGTATTTT. It yields the protein CASSEIQGKTDTQYF.

This clonotype was seen only a few times. The chain carries TRBV12-3 or TRBV12-4 and TRBJ1-2; D gene uncertain. CDR3 size: 13 residues. Trimming took 4 bases from V and 4 from J, leaving 10 bases between them. CDR3: CASSWVGSYGYTF. The CDR3 bases are TGTGCCAGCAGTTGGGTCGGGTCCTATGGCTACACCTTC.

This clonotype was seen ten or more times. The rearrangement joins TRBV10-3 to TRBJ2-3; 10 nucleotides align to TRBD2. The length of the CDR3 is 13 residues. V was clipped by 8 bases and J by 3 bases; unmatched bases: 2. Germline V gene sequence: CDR1 ENHRY, CDR2 SYGVKD. Written as DNA, the CDR3 is TGTGCCATCCGTAGCGGGGGGACAGATACGCAGTATTTT. It encodes CAIRSGGTDTQYF.

The chain recombines TRBV6-1 with TRBJ2-7; 14 bases agree with TRBD2. V gave up 4 bases and J gave up 13 bases; unmatched junction bases: 9. CDR1 is MNHNS, CDR2 SASEGT, per germline. The CDR3 is made up of 14 amino acids. The CDR3 DNA sequence: TGTGCCAGCAGTGGCGGACTAGCGGGGGGCCTCGATTACGTC. Translating it yields CASSGGLAGGLDYV.

J is TRBJ2-7 and V is TRBV7-2; D is unclear. The CDR3 runs 14 residues. V dropped 0 bases and J dropped 4 bases, with 10 bases sitting between them. Germline values: CDR1 SGHTA, CDR2 FQGNSA. The CDR3 here is CASSLAPGLYEQYV. CDR3 DNA sequence: TGTGCCAGCAGCTTAGCTCCCGGTTTATACGAGCAGTACGTC.

This clonotype was counted a few times. This chain uses TRBV7-9 with TRBJ2-2; 13 bases fit TRBD2. Trimming at V came to 4 bases and at J to 7 bases, leaving 9 bases not matched to a gene. The CDR3 totals 17 residues. The germline gives CDR1 SEHNR, CDR2 FQNEAQ (reference sequence). The CDR3 loop is CASSSWRTSGGSGELFF. CDR3 DNA: TGTGCCAGCAGCTCCTGGAGGACTAGCGGGGGTAGCGGGGAGCTGTTTTTT.

Comment on this clonotype: A junction boundary mismatches the germline segment, possibly from a read error. The chain is built from TRBV7-8 and TRBJ2-5, with TRBD1 as a possible D gene (6 bases). Germline V lookup: CDR1 SGHVS, CDR2 FQNEAQ. The CDR3 has 11 amino acids. In DNA, the CDR3 is TGTGCCTGCAGGGGCGTAGAGACCCAGTACTTC. It is translated as CACRGVETQYF.